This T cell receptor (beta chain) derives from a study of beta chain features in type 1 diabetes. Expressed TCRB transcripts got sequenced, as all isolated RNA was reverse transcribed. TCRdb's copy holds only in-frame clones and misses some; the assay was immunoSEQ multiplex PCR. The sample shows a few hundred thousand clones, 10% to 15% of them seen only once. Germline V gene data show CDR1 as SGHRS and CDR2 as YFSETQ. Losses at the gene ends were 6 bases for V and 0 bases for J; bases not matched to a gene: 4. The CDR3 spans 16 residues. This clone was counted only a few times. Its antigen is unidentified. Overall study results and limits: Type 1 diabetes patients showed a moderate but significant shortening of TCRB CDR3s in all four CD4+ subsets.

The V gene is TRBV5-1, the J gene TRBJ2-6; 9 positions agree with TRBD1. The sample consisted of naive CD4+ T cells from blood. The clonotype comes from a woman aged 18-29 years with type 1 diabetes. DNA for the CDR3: TGCGCCAGCACAGAGACAGGGGGCTCTGGGGCCAACGTCCTGACTTTC. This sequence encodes CASTETGGSGANVLTF.